This T cell receptor beta chain was captured by sequencing in a study of shared clonotypes between healthy human individuals. Study observations and caveats: It was anticipated that sequencing depth would influence how many clonotypes donors shared.

Several immunoSEQ plates held equal portions of the genomic DNA taken from each subset. Some clones are missing from TCRdb's copy, which holds only in-frame ones; the method was immunoSEQ multiplex PCR. Altogether about 1.5 million clones are present, under 99% being singletons, with the ten largest covering roughly 0.45%. Looked up from germline, CDR1 is SNHLY and CDR2 is FYNNEI. The CDR3 loop spans 13 amino acids. In regard to this clone: Its antigen remains unknown.

The V and J genes are TRBV2 and TRBJ2-3; 7 nucleotides agree with TRBD2. Specimen: naive CD4+ T cells sorted from blood. Subset denoted: CD45RA+ positively selected. This receptor was identified in a man younger than 45 in good health. CDR3 bases: TGTAAAAGCGGGACGATCCGCACAGATACGCAGTATTTT. Translating gives CKSGTIRTDTQYF.